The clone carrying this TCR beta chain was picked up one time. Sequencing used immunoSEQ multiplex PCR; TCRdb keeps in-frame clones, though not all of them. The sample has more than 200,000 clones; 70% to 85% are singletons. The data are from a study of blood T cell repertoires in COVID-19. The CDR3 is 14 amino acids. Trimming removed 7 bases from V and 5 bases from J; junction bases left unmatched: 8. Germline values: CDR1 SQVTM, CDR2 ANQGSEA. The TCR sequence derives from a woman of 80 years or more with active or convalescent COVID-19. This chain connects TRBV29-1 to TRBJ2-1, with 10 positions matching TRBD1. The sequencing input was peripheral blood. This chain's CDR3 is CSAAVGTGDNEQFF. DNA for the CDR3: TGCAGCGCCGCGGTTGGGACAGGGGACAATGAGCAGTTCTTC.